This T cell receptor beta chain was profiled in a study of cytomegalovirus exposure and HLA in healthy donors. In this sample, this clone turned up a few times. Only in-frame clones appear in the TCRdb table, and some are missing; sequencing was by immunoSEQ multiplex PCR. This table holds about 120,000 clones, 88% found once. The receptor was derived from a woman under 30 in good health and CMV-seropositive. The sequenced sample consisted of PBMCs.

CDR3 coding DNA: TGTGCCAGCAGCCCTCCGGGACTCCCAAAGTACAATGAGCAGTTCTTC. It specifies CASSPPGLPKYNEQFF. The chain couples TRBV7-2 to TRBJ2-1, with a tentative D call TRBD2 (6 bases). There are 16 residues in the CDR3. Germline V gives CDR1 SGHTA, CDR2 FQGNSA. V was shortened by 5 bases and J by 4 bases, with 18 bases between the two germline ends.